This T cell receptor beta chain was obtained from a study of shared clonotypes between healthy human individuals. Study findings and constraints: Naive CD4 clonotype sharing across several donors was about 5%.

The table lists this clone with a few counts. Its antigen is as yet unknown. Germline CDR1 is MGHRA and CDR2 is YSYEKL. V dropped 4 bases and J dropped 4 bases, with 18 bases sitting between them. The CDR3 runs 16 residues. As defined, naive CD8 cells were CD45RO-negative and positively selected for CCR7, with terminally differentiated effector memory CD45RA+ cells excluded. TCRdb keeps only in-frame clones here, not all; method: immunoSEQ multiplex PCR. The table lists millions of clones, roughly 95% of them singletons, with around 1.1% in the top ten. This TCR was sampled from a man younger than 35 in good health. The rearrangement uses TRBV4-1 and TRBJ2-3; either TRBD1 or TRBD2 may fit D (5 bases each). Source material: naive CD8+ T cells sorted from blood. Here the CDR3 reads CASSPALGANPDTQYF. The CDR3 bases are TGCGCCAGCAGCCCTGCACTCGGGGCTAACCCAGATACGCAGTATTTT.